The T cell receptor beta chain under discussion was sequenced for a study of blood T cells in healthy people across ages (dated by TCRdb to the mid-2010s). For the wider study: Template switching captured roughly one uniquely barcoded TCR beta cDNA molecule per two T cells in model experiments. The study measured age-related changes in TCR beta repertoire diversity using deep sequencing normalized with unique cDNA molecular identifiers. Four age groups were formed from the donors: young (average approximately 15 years), middle-aged (approximately 42), aged (62) and long-lived (about 80). To avoid experimental bias, donors of different ages were spread randomly across the sequencing lanes. The study analyzed two additional independent replicas of 1 million unique cDNA reads from the same blood draw for two donors, one aged 18 to 29 and one aged 80 or older.

Points the paper makes about the study in general: The percentage of naive T cells measured by flow cytometry correlated strongly with observed TCR beta diversity. Estimates of total diversity from one million sequenced T cells were regarded as lower bounds and underestimates. Conclusive comparison of naive and antigen-experienced compartments was prevented by the profiling of bulk unsorted PBMCs. The CMV infection status of donors was not known, potentially confounding age-related changes in expanded clonotypes. Compared with the aged group, the long-lived group had more naive CD4+ T cells, fewer expanded clones and increased TCR diversity, suggesting age selection. Observed TCR beta diversity per million T cells fell roughly linearly with age, and a significant reduction was already apparent by age roughly 40.

As concerns this clonotype: The clone's antigen remains unknown. Base qualities are missing; no much larger clone stands one base away.

The roughly 39 donors, aged about 6 to 100 years, were systemically healthy Caucasian individuals from Russia. Approximately 9.7 milliliters of peripheral blood were drawn from each donor into EDTA-treated Vacutainer tubes. PBMCs were isolated by Ficoll-Paque density-gradient centrifugation, with at least 6 million obtained per sample. Trizol reagent was used to extract total RNA from PBMCs, with at least 6 micrograms per sample. The percentages of naive CD45RAhigh/CD27high T cells were determined by flow cytometry on a PBMC aliquot from every donor. The CDR3 starts with the cysteine, ends with the phenylalanine, and has 18 residues. Only the CDR3 DNA is retained, 54 bases long and in frame from the first base. From V the trimming removes 6 bases and from J it removes 8 bases, while the gene matches leave 22 bases of the junction unaccounted for. Via the germline V gene, CDR1 is MDHEN and CDR2 SYDVKM.

Library preparation used 5' RACE. Instrument on record: Illumina HiSeq 2500. A second PCR of roughly 7 to 11 cycles was performed with a sample-barcoded 5' primer and a J-beta primer mix. Each TCR beta cDNA molecule received a unique molecular identifier from a template-switch 5' adaptor carrying 12 random nucleotides. At least 3 million CDR3-containing paired-end reads were obtained from each sample. The Mint cDNA synthesis kit, primed by a TRBC-specific oligonucleotide, was used to synthesize first-strand cDNA from all RNA. All cDNA was treated with uracil-DNA glycosylase and then went through a first 18-cycle PCR with the universal primers M1SS and BC2_uni_R. The authors' pipeline ran thus. For normalization, 1 million high-quality reads were randomly selected from each sample, with every read carrying a distinct molecular identifier. Instead of being binned into consensus sequences, reads that shared molecular identifiers were thrown out. MiTCR, run with a Q25 quality threshold and the strictest error-elimination algorithm, handled CDR3 identification, clonotype clustering and error correction. A nonparametric unseen species model with Euler transformation was used to estimate lower-bound total TCR beta diversity. The public reads were reanalyzed by TCRdb: fastp trimming at Q25, MiXCR alignment, in-frame beta chains only. Identical CDR3 proteins give one entry, which carries the most common genes and DNA. The V and J calls follow TCRdb's processing rather than the paper's. The sample table records about 1.6 million distinct CDR3 sequences; around 35% of these occur just once. The biggest ten clones account for 10% to 12% of the sample.

Sequenced: blood. This sequence originates from a woman in her 30s in good health. The chain was built from TRBV28 and TRBJ2-1; 7 central bases correspond to TRBD2. This receptor carries the CDR3 CASSPLSFSAGLNHEQFF. The sequence in DNA is TGTGCCAGCAGCCCGTTGTCTTTTTCGGCGGGACTAAACCATGAGCAGTTCTTC.